The rows below give T cell receptor beta chains drawn from one sample of a study of vaccination and CD4 T cells after COVID-19. TCRdb recomputed calls from the PCR reads with MiXCR, one row per CDR3 protein. In the table there are roughly 24,000 distinct CDR3 sequences, roughly two fifths of which are singletons. These receptors' antigens are unknown. The sample comprised CD4+ T cells from blood, cultured in vitro. Source of these receptors: a human donor who had recovered from COVID-19. Each CDR3 is given with its conserved first and last residue. Fields, in order: clone size, J gene, V gene, D gene, CDR3 protein, CDR3 DNA. D genes are given only for firm matches. Not every row has a clone size; where given, it reads once, few, many or a size class.

>-|TRBJ2-5|TRBV20-1|TRBD2
CSATTSGRSETQYF
TGCAGTGCTACCACTAGCGGGAGAAGCGAGACCCAGTACTTC
>-|TRBJ1-2|TRBV20-1|TRBD1
CSASPGGRYGYTF
TGCAGTGCTAGCCCAGGGGGCAGGTATGGCTACACCTTC
>-|TRBJ2-1|TRBV6-1|-
CASRRGSSEQFF
TGTGCCAGCAGACGGGGGAGCAGTGAGCAGTTCTTC
>-|TRBJ1-1|TRBV9|-
CASSVDQGVAFF
TGTGCCAGCAGCGTAGATCAAGGTGTAGCTTTCTTT
>few|TRBJ2-1|TRBV27|-
CASSLGDRSYNEQFF
TGTGCCAGCAGTTTGGGGGACCGCTCCTACAATGAGCAGTTCTTC
>-|TRBJ1-1|TRBV11-3|-
CASSLGLAERDTEAFF
TGTGCCAGCAGCTTGGGACTTGCCGAACGGGACACTGAAGCTTTCTTT
>few|TRBJ2-4|TRBV6-1|TRBD2
CASSELSGGVKNIQYF
TGTGCCAGCAGTGAACTCTCCGGGGGGGTCAAAAACATTCAGTACTTC
>once|TRBJ2-3|TRBV5-1|-
CASSLDPGSTDTQYF
TGCGCCAGCAGCTTGGATCCGGGGAGCACAGATACGCAGTATTTT
>-|TRBJ2-2|TRBV7-6|-
CASSTYPAIAGELFF
TGTGCCAGCAGCACCTACCCTGCTATAGCCGGGGAGCTGTTTTTT
>few|TRBJ1-6|TRBV28|TRBD1
CASSPTGDNSPLHF
TGTGCCAGCAGCCCGACAGGGGATAATTCACCCCTCCACTTT
>-|TRBJ2-5|TRBV7-7|TRBD1
CASSLAPRTGTETQYF
TGTGCTAGCAGCTTAGCGCCCCGGACAGGTACAGAGACCCAGTACTTC
>-|TRBJ2-3|TRBV6-1|-
CASRSSQGATTDTQYF
TGTGCCAGCAGATCATCTCAGGGTGCCACCACAGATACGCAGTATTTT
>few|TRBJ1-1|TRBV27|-
CASSFSGVGPLVLAFF
TGTGCCAGCAGTTTTAGCGGTGTCGGGCCCCTGGTCTTAGCTTTCTTT
>few|TRBJ2-5|TRBV5-1|-
CASSNQETQYF
TGCGCCAGCAGCAATCAAGAGACCCAGTACTTC
>few|TRBJ1-5|TRBV2|-
CASSEETARANQPQHF
TGTGCCAGCAGCGAAGAGACGGCGCGGGCTAATCAGCCCCAGCATTTT
>-|TRBJ2-3|TRBV20-1|TRBD2
CSEGGSGGRTDTQYF
TGCAGTGAAGGGGGTAGCGGGGGTAGGACAGATACGCAGTATTTT
>-|TRBJ2-3|TRBV10-3|-
CAISEGRGSDTQYF
TGTGCCATCAGTGAGGGCAGGGGCTCAGATACGCAGTATTTT
>few|TRBJ2-3|TRBV6-5|TRBD1
CASSSIDRVVDTQYF
TGTGCCAGCAGTTCCATTGACAGGGTGGTAGATACGCAGTATTTT
>few|TRBJ2-1|TRBV20-1|-
CSARERTRGSYNEQFF
TGCAGTGCTAGAGAGAGGACGAGAGGCTCCTACAATGAGCAGTTCTTC
>-|TRBJ2-7|TRBV20-1|-
CSVAVSSYEQYF
TGCAGCGTAGCGGTGAGCTCCTACGAGCAGTACTTC
>-|TRBJ2-1|TRBV4-3|TRBD1
CASSQGDRGIRGWNEQFF
TGCGCCAGCAGCCAAGGGGACAGGGGAATACGAGGGTGGAATGAGCAGTTCTTC
>-|TRBJ1-1|TRBV7-2|-
CASSLEPSTEAFF
TGTGCCAGCAGCTTAGAACCTAGCACTGAAGCTTTCTTT
>few|TRBJ2-3|TRBV29-1|-
CSVEGGGTIGADTQYF
TGCAGCGTTGAAGGAGGAGGAACGATAGGCGCAGATACGCAGTATTTT
>once|TRBJ2-5|TRBV29-1|TRBD1
CSVEGGDRGLETQYF
TGCAGCGTTGAGGGGGGAGACAGGGGATTAGAGACCCAGTACTTC
>-|TRBJ2-7|TRBV7-2|-
CASSLEGARSYEQYF
TGTGCCAGCAGCTTAGAAGGAGCACGCTCCTACGAGCAGTACTTC
>-|TRBJ2-1|TRBV7-9|-
CASSVPFF
TGTGCCAGCAGTGTGCCGTTCTTC
>few|TRBJ2-3|TRBV29-1|-
CSVQGGSITDTQYF
TGCAGCGTCCAAGGTGGATCCATCACAGATACGCAGTATTTT
>-|TRBJ2-3|TRBV27|-
CASSMSGTFVDTQYF
TGTGCCAGCAGTATGTCCGGGACGTTCGTAGATACGCAGTATTTT
>-|TRBJ2-7|TRBV5-1|TRBD1
CASSLATGGGEQYF
TGCGCCAGCAGCTTGGCTACAGGGGGCGGTGAGCAGTACTTC
>few|TRBJ2-7|TRBV27|TRBD2
CASSSLTSGSSYEQYF
TGTGCCAGCAGTTCCTTGACTAGCGGGAGCTCCTACGAGCAGTACTTC
>few|TRBJ1-5|TRBV20-1|TRBD1
CSADRVNSNQPQHF
TGCAGTGCGGACAGGGTGAATAGCAATCAGCCCCAGCATTTT
>once|TRBJ2-7|TRBV18|-
CASSPRHLSYEQYF
TGTGCCAGCTCACCACGACACTTGTCCTACGAGCAGTACTTC
>-|TRBJ2-5|TRBV11-2|-
CASSSTASDETQYF
TGTGCCAGCAGCTCTACCGCCAGCGACGAGACCCAGTACTTC
>-|TRBJ2-2|TRBV20-1|-
CSAGDRSNTGELFF
TGCAGTGCGGGGGACCGATCGAACACCGGGGAGCTGTTTTTT
>-|TRBJ1-2|TRBV2|-
CASSEIRNYGYTF
TGTGCCAGCAGTGAAATCAGAAACTATGGCTACACCTTC
>-|TRBJ2-7|TRBV28|-
CASSFTGTLYYEQYF
TGTGCCAGCAGTTTCACCGGGACACTTTACTACGAGCAGTACTTC
>-|TRBJ1-1|TRBV20-1|-
CSASGPREAFF
TGCAGTGCTAGTGGCCCTAGAGAAGCTTTCTTT
>few|TRBJ2-1|TRBV7-9|-
CASSLRSSRYNEQFF
TGTGCCAGCAGCTTAAGGTCTAGTCGCTACAATGAGCAGTTCTTC
>few|TRBJ2-4|TRBV19|-
CASSMMGALAKNIQYF
TGTGCCAGTAGTATGATGGGAGCTCTAGCCAAAAACATTCAGTACTTC
>few|TRBJ1-2|TRBV4-2|TRBD1
CASSLQGDSYGYTF
TGTGCCAGCAGCCTTCAGGGGGACTCCTATGGCTACACCTTC
>few|TRBJ2-7|TRBV18|TRBD2
CASSGGLASEQYF
TGTGCCAGCTCAGGCGGACTAGCTAGCGAGCAGTACTTC
>few|TRBJ1-5|TRBV11-2|-
CASSIGPRNQPQHF
TGTGCCAGCAGTATAGGGCCGCGCAATCAGCCCCAGCATTTT